Here is one T cell receptor (beta chain) with its context. Assay: immunoSEQ multiplex PCR; the TCRdb copy retains only in-frame clones and omits some. The repertoire holds about 79,000 clones, about 85% seen once, with about 4% in the top ten. Anyone with autoimmune disease history or systemic immunosuppression was excluded. This sample stems from a study of OX40 agonist ivuxolimab in advanced cancers. V shed 4 bases and J 8 bases; nucleotides not matched to a gene: 7. This CDR3 is built from 14 residues. CDR1 SGHTA and CDR2 FQGNSA come from the germline V gene. The sample here was CD4+ or CD8+ T cells sorted from blood, taken in a trial of the OX40 agonist ivuxolimab. The chain links TRBV7-2 to TRBJ2-1; TRBD2 aligns across 8 bases. The source is an adult with an advanced solid tumor such as melanoma, head and neck, liver or kidney cancer. The CDR3 region has the DNA TGTGCCAGCAGCTCAGGGACTAGTCGGGATGAGCAGTTCTTC. It encodes CASSSGTSRDEQFF.